This T cell receptor beta chain stems from a study of STAT3 mutations in large granular lymphocyte leukemia (dated by TCRdb to between 2018 and 2021). In the study overall: In roughly half of the longitudinally sequenced T-LGLL patients, canonical activating STAT3 mutations were detected. Over half of the T-LGLL patients were given one or more immunosuppressive therapy regimens, and around two fifths of the treated patients had a hematologic response. Patients with T-cell large granular lymphocyte leukemia underwent serial deep sequencing of TCRbeta CDR3 and STAT3 to reconstruct clonal hierarchy and dynamics. From an initial cohort of 207 LGL patients, eighteen representative T-LGLL cases were picked for longitudinal TCRbeta and STAT3 sequencing. As controls, the study also included longitudinal sequencing of a couple of patients with natural killer LGL leukemia. On average, sequencing was done at 3 to 5 time points per patient, with the number of samplings ranging from 2 to 8.

Overall study results and their limits: In about 30% of the 18 patients, TCR clonotype switching occurred after therapy, and every newly emerging clone was STAT3 wild type. Persisting codominant clonotypes in some patients meant a small but highly pathogenic clone may have been missed. At least one immunodominant TCRbeta clonotype was present in every T-LGLL patient, and multiple immunodominant subclonotypes appeared in about half of the T-LGLL patients. Variable intervals between samplings and differing treatment regimens complicated linking therapy response to changes in TCR clonal burden. Dominant TCR clone burden was found to exceed STAT3 mutant burden in several patients, suggesting that STAT3 mutation arose secondarily within a pre-expanded clone. Because no samples were available when a clone first appeared, clonal expansion was inferred from samplings taken at other points.

TCRbeta libraries were sequenced on an Illumina MiSeq, averaging approximately 44,000 productive templates per sample. The immunoSEQ assay, which uses multiplex PCR amplification, was used to generate TCRbeta CDR3 libraries. The study's processing was this. Repertoire diversity was calculated as previously defined, with values near 0 taken to indicate extremely monoclonal samples. In TCRdb, the immuneACCESS table is reduced to in-frame sequences with V and J assigned. These tables do not hold every clone; where another copy was compared, an unresolved V gene accounts for under half, and the others remain unexplained. V and J calls and clone size are copied from that table; D and trimming were computed from the DNA. The sample contains over 8,500 clones, around 87% of them found a single time. The ten largest clones add up to 84% of the sample. DNA was extracted from blood mononuclear cells, and the same DNA was used for both TCR and STAT3 sequencing.

The CDR1 and CDR2 encoded by the germline V gene are SGHTA and FQGNSA. Relative to germline, V is missing 5 bases and J is missing 2 bases, with 4 bases of the junction outside any gene match. Inclusive of the bounding cysteine and phenylalanine, the CDR3 is 15 residues long. The retained sequence is limited to the CDR3, 45 bases, with the frame set at the first base. A remark on this clone: Its antigen remains unidentified. Per-nucleotide qualities are absent, and no much larger clonotype sits a single base away.

This sequence was found in an elderly man with T-cell large granular lymphocyte leukemia. Some clones in this sample may be carry-over from other donors' samples. The age is the age at diagnosis. Sequenced input: peripheral blood mononuclear cells. The chain is assembled from TRBV7-2 and TRBJ2-7; 12 bases in the middle match TRBD2. For the CDR3, the sequence is CASSGASGGAYEQYF. The nucleotide sequence is given as TGTGCCAGCAGCGGGGCTAGCGGGGGGGCCTACGAGCAGTACTTC.